The 5 T cell receptor beta chains below come from one sample, sequenced in a study of blood T cells in healthy people across ages (dated by TCRdb to between 2014 and 2017). Library method: 5' RACE. Sequencing took place on an Illumina HiSeq 2500. A second PCR of about 7 to 12 cycles was run with a J-beta primer mix and a sample-barcoded 5' primer. TCRdb trimmed the raw reads at Q25, called clones with MiXCR and kept productive beta chains. Identical CDR3 protein sequences are pooled into one entry, listed with their most common genes and DNA. The sample table lists roughly 800,000 distinct CDR3 sequences, 58% of them with a count of one. The top ten hold approximately 21% of the sample. Source material: blood. The receptors here all came from a man under 40 in good health.

Here the CDR3 reads CSARDRNYEQYF. CDR3 sequence (DNA): TGCAGTGCCCGGGACAGGAACTACGAGCAGTACTTC. The rearrangement uses TRBV20-1 and TRBJ2-7; 8 positions match TRBD1. Per germline, CDR1 DFQATT and CDR2 SNEGSKA (reference sequence). The CDR3 runs 12 residues. V gave up 6 bases and J gave up 3 bases; unmatched junction bases: 4.

V is TRBV7-2 and J is TRBJ2-1, with 8 bases fitting TRBD2. Trimming took 2 bases from V and 8 from J; bases not matched to a gene: 8. This CDR3 has 15 residues. Per germline, CDR1 SGHTA and CDR2 FQGNSA. The CDR3 DNA follows: TGTGCCAGCAGCTTATTAGCAGCGGGAGTATATGAGCAGTTCTTC. Its translation is CASSLLAAGVYEQFF.

The sample holds a few counts of this clonotype. CDR3 loop: CASTYQGPTDTQYF. In DNA form, the CDR3 reads TGTGCCAGCACCTACCAGGGGCCCACAGATACGCAGTATTTT. This chain connects TRBV7-2 to TRBJ2-3; D might be TRBD1 (6 bases). Between the trimmed V and J ends, which lost 7 bases and 2 bases, there was a span of 13 bases. Germline loops: CDR1 SGHTA, CDR2 FQGNSA. The CDR3 is 14 amino acids.

The J gene is TRBJ2-1, the V gene TRBV4-1; 9 positions agree with TRBD1. The CDR3 is made up of 16 amino acids. CDR1 and CDR2 from the germline V gene are MGHRA and YSYEKL. V shed 5 bases, J shed 1 base, and the junction held 6 bases outside the gene matches. CDR3: CASSRMTGGSYNEQFF. Written as DNA, the CDR3 is TGCGCCAGCAGCAGAATGACAGGGGGGTCCTACAATGAGCAGTTCTTC.

This clonotype occurred a few times. The J gene is TRBJ2-3, the V gene TRBV3-1; perhaps TRBD2 as D (5 bases). Between the trimmed V and J ends, which lost 2 bases and 3 bases, there was a span of 12 bases. CDR3 size: 15 residues. Germline CDR1 reads LGHDT; CDR2 reads YNNKEL (reference sequence). This CDR3 reads CASSQRTGVTDTQYF. The CDR3 DNA follows: TGTGCCAGCAGCCAACGGACCGGGGTGACAGATACGCAGTATTTT.